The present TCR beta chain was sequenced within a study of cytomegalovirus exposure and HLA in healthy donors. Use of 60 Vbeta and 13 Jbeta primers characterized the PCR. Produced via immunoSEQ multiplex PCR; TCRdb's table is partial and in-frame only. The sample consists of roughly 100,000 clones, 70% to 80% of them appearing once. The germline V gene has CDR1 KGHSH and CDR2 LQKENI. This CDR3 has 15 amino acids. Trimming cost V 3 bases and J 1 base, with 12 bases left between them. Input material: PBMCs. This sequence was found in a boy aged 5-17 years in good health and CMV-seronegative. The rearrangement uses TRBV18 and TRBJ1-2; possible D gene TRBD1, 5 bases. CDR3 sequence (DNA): TGTGCCAGCTCACCCGTCGACAGAAATAACTATGGCTACACCTTC. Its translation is CASSPVDRNNYGYTF.